A single sample is the source of the 11 T cell receptor beta chains below, sequenced in a study of T cell responses to AZD1222 COVID-19 vaccine. Only in-frame clones appear in the TCRdb table, and some are missing; sequencing was by immunoSEQ multiplex PCR. This sample has around 60,000 clones, with about 90% found just once. The sample consisted of peripheral blood, taken 28 days after the second dose of the MenACWY control vaccine. These receptors all come from an adult who received the MenACWY meningococcal vaccine as a control.

The chain combines TRBV6-5 with TRBJ2-5; D may match TRBD1 or TRBD2 (7 bases each). The V gene lost 0 bases and the J gene lost 7 bases, with 15 bases spanning the gap. Germline V gene sequence: CDR1 MNHEY, CDR2 SVGAGI. The CDR3 runs 15 residues. The CDR3 DNA reads TGTGCCAGCAGTTACTCGGGGGGGACAGCTGGGACCCAGTACTTC. This codes for CASSYSGGTAGTQYF.

The chain combines TRBV10-3 with TRBJ2-5, with 8 bases fitting TRBD2. CDR1 is ENHRY and CDR2 is SYGVKD in the germline V gene. The trim removed 8 bases at V and 5 bases at J, leaving 13 bases unmatched. The CDR3 sequence is 15 residues long. In DNA form, the CDR3 reads TGTGCCATCTCGTACGGGAGCGGGAGACAGGAGACCCAGTACTTC. Translation: CAISYGSGRQETQYF.

This clone was recorded only once. V is TRBV5-5 and J is TRBJ1-4, with a possible D match to TRBD1 (6 bases). The V and J ends lost 0 bases and 8 bases respectively, with 11 bases between them. The CDR3 sequence is 14 residues long. Germline values: CDR1 SGHKS, CDR2 YYEKEE (reference sequence). The CDR3, as DNA: TGTGCCAGCAGCTTGGGAGGGGGTAGGGAAAAACTGTTTTTT. Translation: CASSLGGGREKLFF.

The rearrangement uses TRBV6-1 and TRBJ2-7; 9 bases agree with TRBD1. V was pared by 3 bases and J by 6 bases, with 9 bases of the junction left unmatched. The germline V gene has CDR1 MNHNS and CDR2 SASEGT. The CDR3 has 15 amino acids. The CDR3 DNA reads as TGTGCCAGCAGTGAGTGGGGGACAGGGCGGGGCGAGCAGTACTTC. Translating it yields CASSEWGTGRGEQYF.

This clone is a singleton in its sample. The chain recombines TRBV7-9 with TRBJ1-2, with a possible D match to TRBD1 (5 bases). V was shortened by 0 bases and J by 7 bases, with 18 bases between the two germline ends. Germline loops: CDR1 SEHNR, CDR2 FQNEAQ (reference sequence). CDR3 size: 16 residues. The chain's CDR3 is CASSLAAGTAVSGYTF. The DNA for the CDR3 is TGTGCCAGCAGCTTAGCGGCCGGGACCGCCGTGAGTGGCTACACCTTC.

The CDR3 nucleotides read TGTGCCAGCAACCCCGACTACACCGGGGAGCTGTTTTTT. Translating it yields CASNPDYTGELFF. The gene calls are TRBV2 and TRBJ2-2, with D unclear. The germline CDR1 and CDR2 sequences are SNHLY and FYNNEI. The CDR3 runs to 13 residues. The ends were cut back, 7 bases at V and 3 bases at J, with 9 bases in the middle.

The J gene is TRBJ2-1, the V gene TRBV9; TRBD2 agrees at 10 bases. Losses at the gene ends were 4 bases for V and 7 bases for J; bases not matched to a gene: 8. The V gene's germline CDR1 is SGDLS and CDR2 YYNGEE. This CDR3 spans 15 amino acids. The CDR3 reads CASSTGTSAGNEQFF. The CDR3 region has the DNA TGTGCCAGCAGCACGGGGACTAGCGCGGGGAATGAGCAGTTCTTC.

This clone occurred once. This chain joins TRBV3-1 (or the pseudogene TRBV3-2) and TRBJ2-1; no clear D. Germline CDR1 is LGHDT and CDR2 is YNNKEL (reference sequence). This CDR3 spans 13 amino acids. The V gene lost 2 bases and the J gene lost 6 bases, with 8 bases spanning the gap. This CDR3 reads CASSQKRVNEQFF. CDR3 nucleotides: TGTGCCAGCAGCCAAAAGAGAGTCAATGAGCAGTTCTTC.

V usage is TRBV5-4 and J usage is TRBJ1-1; 9 bases line up with TRBD1. Germline lookup yields CDR1 SGHNT and CDR2 YYREEE (reference sequence). The V segment lost 3 bases and the J segment 1 base; nucleotides outside the gene matches: 7. The CDR3 loop spans 16 amino acids. The CDR3 is CASSSGTGYGNTEAFF. CDR3 nucleotides: TGTGCCAGCAGCTCCGGGACAGGGTACGGGAACACTGAAGCTTTCTTT.

The genes are TRBV7-9 and TRBJ1-1; 7 bases are shared with TRBD1. Germline CDR1 reads SEHNR; CDR2 reads FQNEAQ (reference sequence). V lost 1 base, J lost 1 base, and 6 bases stayed unmatched. The CDR3 runs to 16 residues. The CDR3 nucleotides are TGTGCCAGCAGCTTAGGCCTACAGGGGACGAACACTGAAGCTTTCTTT. Translation: CASSLGLQGTNTEAFF.

The chain uses TRBV6-1 and TRBJ1-5; TRBD1 is a possible D gene (5 bases). CDR3 length: 15 amino acids. Looked up from germline, CDR1 is MNHNS and CDR2 is SASEGT. V lost 2 bases and J lost 2, with 10 bases in between. The CDR3 nucleotides read TGTGCCAGCAGTGAACACAGGCCGGGCAATCAGCCCCAGCATTTT. Translation: CASSEHRPGNQPQHF.